The 27 T cell receptor beta chains listed next were all sequenced from one sample in a study of Ad26.COV2.S vaccination and SARS-CoV-2 variants. Method: immunoSEQ multiplex PCR; TCRdb's copy keeps in-frame clones and lacks some. The sample holds hundreds of thousands of clones, around 90% seen once. The treatment: 19 received Ad26.COV2.S at low or high dose, single or two shots; roughly five received placebo; per-sample allocation not given. Following the first vaccine or placebo injection, samples were taken on day 63. The specimen comprised peripheral blood, sampled in a trial of Ad26.COV2.S vaccine versus placebo. These receptors all stem from a person aged 18-60 years who received the Ad26.COV2.S COVID-19 vaccine or a placebo.

V usage is TRBV5-1 and J usage is TRBJ2-2; D gene uncertain. V gave up 0 bases and J gave up 1 base, with 4 bases separating them. Germline CDR1 is SGHRS and CDR2 is YFSETQ. This CDR3 is built from 14 residues. In DNA, the CDR3 is TGCGCCAGCAGCTTGGAGGGGAACACCGGGGAGCTGTTTTTT. This codes for CASSLEGNTGELFF.

This rearrangement joins TRBV6-8 to TRBJ1-5; D is possibly TRBD1 (5 bases). The CDR3 is 17 amino acids. Trimming pared 5 bases from V and 0 bases from J, leaving 17 bases between. Germline V gene data show CDR1 as MNHGY and CDR2 as SAAAGT. The DNA for the CDR3 is TGTGCCAGCAGTCATCCCTCCGGGGGTTTTAGCAATCAGCCCCAGCATTTT. Encoded protein: CASSHPSGGFSNQPQHF.

The chain is built from TRBV19 and TRBJ1-1, with D hard to call. CDR1 is LNHDA, CDR2 SQIVND, per germline (reference sequence). V shed 2 bases and J shed 7 bases, with 17 bases lying between them. The CDR3 sequence is 15 residues long. In DNA, the CDR3 is TGTGCCAGTAGTATAACGAATTTAGTAGCTGTTGAAGCTTTCTTT. Translation gives CASSITNLVAVEAFF. Full variable domain (remainder filled in from reference TRBV19 and TRBJ1-1): DGGITQSPKYLFRKEGQNVTLSCEQNLNHDAMYWYRQDPGQGLRLIYYSQIVNDFQKGDIAEGYSVSREKKESFPLTVTSAQKNPTAFYLCASSITNLVAVEAFFGQGTRLTVV.

The V gene is TRBV6-5, the J gene TRBJ1-2; weak D call: TRBD1 (5 bases). Trimming cost V 7 bases and J 7 bases, with 19 bases left between them. The germline V gene has CDR1 MNHEY and CDR2 SVGAGI. The CDR3 runs to 14 residues. The CDR3 bases are TGTGCCAGCACCCCGCAGGGTTTCGCTAGTGGCTACACCTTC. Protein sequence: CASTPQGFASGYTF.

The chain has TRBV4-2 and TRBJ2-5, with no clear D. CDR3 size: 13 residues. In germline, CDR1 is LGHNA, CDR2 YNFKEQ. The V gene lost 1 base and the J gene lost 2 bases, with 5 bases spanning the gap. The DNA for the CDR3 is TGTGCCAGCAGCCAAGTCTTACAAGAGACCCAGTACTTC. Its translation: CASSQVLQETQYF.

The J gene is TRBJ2-1, the V gene TRBV28, with 11 positions matching TRBD2. CDR1 is MDHEN and CDR2 is SYDVKM in the germline V gene. After removal of 6 bases from V and 5 bases from J, the junction contained 6 bases not matched to a gene. This CDR3 region has 15 residues. CDR3 sequence reads: CASSWRLAGNNEQFF. The CDR3 region has the DNA TGTGCCAGCAGCTGGAGACTAGCGGGGAACAATGAGCAGTTCTTC.

The chain links TRBV19 to TRBJ2-1, with TRBD2 matching 7 bases. The CDR3 contains 17 residues. V gave up 5 bases and J gave up 0 bases; unmatched junction bases: 10. The germline gives CDR1 LNHDA, CDR2 SQIVND (reference sequence). CDR3 amino acids: CASSFFSGLSSYNEQFF. CDR3 nucleotide sequence: TGTGCCAGTAGTTTTTTTAGCGGGCTTAGCTCCTACAATGAGCAGTTCTTC.

V and J are TRBV7-9 and TRBJ1-5; D unclear. CDR1 is SEHNR and CDR2 is FQNEAQ in the germline V gene (reference sequence). Between the trimmed V and J ends, which lost 5 bases and 5 bases, there was a span of 7 bases. The CDR3 covers 12 residues. CDR3 in amino acids: CASSPPDQPQHF. CDR3 DNA sequence: TGTGCCAGCAGCCCACCCGATCAGCCCCAGCATTTT.

Only one count was recorded for this clone. The chain has TRBV6-6 and TRBJ1-4; D not resolved. The V end was cut by 5 bases, the J end by 0 bases, with 16 bases between. Germline assignment: CDR1 MNHNY and CDR2 SVGAGI (reference sequence). The CDR3 runs 17 residues. For the CDR3, the DNA is TGTGCCAGCAGTCCCCGGGTCGGTATCTCAACTAATGAAAAACTGTTTTTT. It encodes CASSPRVGISTNEKLFF.

In regard to this clone: Other nucleotide sequences in the sample specify the same CDR3. The chain links TRBV30 to TRBJ1-2, with D unclear. V was pared by 0 bases and J by 2 bases, with 10 bases between. Germline V gene lookup returns CDR1 GTSNPN and CDR2 SVGIG (reference sequence). There are 14 residues in the CDR3. The CDR3 reads CAWSVLGRNYGYTF. For the CDR3, the DNA is TGTGCCTGGAGTGTACTAGGCAGAAACTATGGCTACACCTTC.

This chain connects TRBV3-1 (or the pseudogene TRBV3-2) to TRBJ1-6; 7 nucleotides match TRBD1. Losses at the gene ends were 2 bases for V and 8 bases for J; bases not matched to a gene: 18. The germline CDR1 and CDR2 sequences are LGHDT and YNNKEL (reference sequence). The CDR3 contains 19 residues. CDR3 loop: CASSQRPAPRQGIDSPLHF. DNA for the CDR3: TGTGCCAGCAGCCAAAGACCTGCTCCCCGACAGGGTATAGATTCACCCCTCCACTTT.

The chain couples TRBV5-1 to TRBJ1-1; tentative D call: TRBD1 (6 bases). This CDR3 region has 14 residues. Germline V CDR1 and CDR2: SGHRS, YFSETQ. V was trimmed by 4 bases and J by 4 bases, leaving 14 bases between them. In nucleotides, the CDR3 is TGCGCCAGCAGCCCGAGGAGGGGGAGCACTGAAGCTTTCTTT. Translated, it gives CASSPRRGSTEAFF.

CDR3 protein: CARRVGRTGRNEQYF. The CDR3 bases are TGTGCCAGAAGGGTTGGAAGGACAGGGCGGAACGAGCAGTACTTC. The chain carries TRBV5-3 and TRBJ2-7; 8 bases match TRBD1. TRBV5-3 is an ORF, and what it does is uncertain. The V segment lost 5 bases and the J segment 5 bases; nucleotides outside the gene matches: 12. The CDR3 is 15 residues long.

V is TRBV11-2 and J is TRBJ1-2; D gene unclear. The germline gives CDR1 SGHAT, CDR2 FQNNGV. There are 14 residues in the CDR3. V lost 4 bases and J lost 4, with 13 bases in between. Written as DNA, the CDR3 is TGTGCCAGCAGCTCCGGGAATCCGTCCTATGGCTACACCTTC. This encodes CASSSGNPSYGYTF.

The chain has TRBV7-9 and TRBJ1-1; weak D call: TRBD1 (5 bases). This CDR3 has 14 residues. CDR1 and CDR2 (germline): SEHNR, FQNEAQ (reference sequence). The V gene lost 1 base and the J gene lost 7 bases, with 13 bases spanning the gap. CDR3 residues: CASSLGPGRNEAFF. CDR3 DNA: TGTGCCAGCAGCTTAGGCCCAGGGAGGAATGAAGCTTTCTTT.

This chain joins TRBV10-3 and TRBJ2-2; TRBD2 agrees at 12 bases. The CDR3 loop spans 16 amino acids. J gave up 7 bases and V 4 bases, and 7 bases lay outside the gene matches. CDR1 is ENHRY and CDR2 is SYGVKD in the germline V gene. CDR3 nucleotide sequence: TGTGCCATCAGTGGGCCGACTAGCGGGGGAAGCGGGGAGCTGTTTTTT. Its protein is CAISGPTSGGSGELFF.

The chain recombines TRBV5-1 with TRBJ2-2; TRBD1 agrees at 7 bases. Per the germline V gene, CDR1 is SGHRS and CDR2 is YFSETQ. V lost 7 bases and J lost 1; bases outside the gene matches: 7. The CDR3 extends over 15 amino acids. CDR3 amino acids: CASLRDSVNTGELFF. The DNA for the CDR3 is TGCGCCAGCCTCCGGGACAGTGTGAACACCGGGGAGCTGTTTTTT.

V usage is TRBV6-5 and J usage is TRBJ2-3, with TRBD2 matching over 8 bases. V trimming: 4 bases; J trimming: 2 bases; junction bases outside the gene matches: 5. Germline V lookup: CDR1 MNHEY, CDR2 SVGAGI. The CDR3 spans 15 residues. The CDR3 protein is CASSFERGTTDTQYF. CDR3 bases: TGTGCCAGCAGTTTCGAGCGGGGGACCACAGATACGCAGTATTTT.

In its sample, this clone was seen a few times. The genes are TRBV2 and TRBJ2-2; the match to TRBD1 covers 7 bases. The CDR3 covers 14 residues. Trimming cost V 7 bases and J 4 bases; bases outside gene matches: 6. In germline, CDR1 is SNHLY, CDR2 FYNNEI. The CDR3 spells CASIGGRITGELFF. Written as DNA, the CDR3 is TGTGCCAGCATAGGGGGCCGGATCACCGGGGAGCTGTTTTTT.

The CDR3 sequence is CASSSAGTGNPKQYF. The CDR3, as DNA: TGTGCCAGCAGCAGCGCCGGGACAGGCAACCCCAAGCAGTACTTC. This chain uses TRBV3-1 (or the pseudogene TRBV3-2) with TRBJ2-7; 8 nucleotides line up with TRBD1. V lost 5 bases, J lost 8 bases, and 14 bases stayed unmatched. The CDR3 extends over 15 amino acids. Germline lookup yields CDR1 LGHDT and CDR2 YNNKEL (reference sequence).

The rearrangement links TRBV19 to TRBJ2-3; 11 bases are a match to TRBD2. Per the germline V gene, CDR1 is LNHDA and CDR2 is SQIVND (reference sequence). CDR3 length: 17 residues. V lost 9 bases, J lost 4 bases, and 15 bases stayed unmatched. The CDR3 DNA is TGTGCCAGCTCGAAGGGTAGCGGGGGGGCCCGGGCAGATACGCAGTATTTT. It codes for CASSKGSGGARADTQYF.

This clone has just one count. The chain joins TRBV12-3 or TRBV12-4 to TRBJ1-2; D is uncertain. V dropped 1 base and J dropped 6 bases, with 6 bases sitting between them. The CDR3 has 12 residues. The CDR3 coding sequence is TGTGCCAGCAGTTTAGGAGGGCATGGCTACACCTTC. This translates into CASSLGGHGYTF.

V is TRBV9 and J is TRBJ1-2, with D tentatively TRBD1 (5 bases). Germline loops: CDR1 SGDLS, CDR2 YYNGEE. CDR3 size: 15 residues. The V end lost 4 bases, the J end lost 4 bases, and 17 bases lay between the germline ends. DNA for the CDR3: TGTGCCAGCAGCCCTAGGGCGGGGGAAAGCTATGGCTACACCTTC. This gives the protein CASSPRAGESYGYTF.

The rearrangement links TRBV24-1 to TRBJ1-2; D gene uncertain. Germline-derived CDR1 and CDR2 are KGHDR and SFDVKD. CDR3 length: 13 amino acids. V was cut by 5 bases and J by 2 bases, with 8 bases left in between. CDR3: CATSVMPNYGYTF. CDR3 DNA: TGTGCCACCAGTGTCATGCCAAACTATGGCTACACCTTC.

The chain joins TRBV3-1 (or the pseudogene TRBV3-2) to TRBJ2-5; D may be TRBD1 or TRBD2 (5 bases each). This CDR3 is built from 14 residues. Germline V CDR1 and CDR2: LGHDT, YNNKEL (reference sequence). V lost 4 bases to trimming and J lost 5 bases, with 14 bases between them. DNA for the CDR3: TGTGCCAGCAGCCCCGAGGACCGGGGCGAGACCCAGTACTTC. Its translation is CASSPEDRGETQYF.

The V gene is TRBV9, the J gene TRBJ1-1; TRBD1 agrees at 8 bases. Germline V gene lookup returns CDR1 SGDLS and CDR2 YYNGEE. The CDR3 has 17 amino acids. The V and J ends lost 3 bases and 4 bases, in that order; junction bases with no gene match: 14. As DNA, the CDR3 is TGTGCCAGCAGCGCGGCCGCAGGGGGCCGGTCGAGCACTGAAGCTTTCTTT. This translates into CASSAAAGGRSSTEAFF.

The CDR3 nucleotides read TGCGCCAGCAGCCAAGAAGGACAGTACACAGATACGCAGTATTTT. As protein: CASSQEGQYTDTQYF. The gene calls are TRBV4-1 and TRBJ2-3; tentatively, D is TRBD1 (6 bases). This CDR3 has 15 residues. Trimming cost V 0 bases and J 2 bases, with 9 bases left between them. Germline loops: CDR1 MGHRA, CDR2 YSYEKL.